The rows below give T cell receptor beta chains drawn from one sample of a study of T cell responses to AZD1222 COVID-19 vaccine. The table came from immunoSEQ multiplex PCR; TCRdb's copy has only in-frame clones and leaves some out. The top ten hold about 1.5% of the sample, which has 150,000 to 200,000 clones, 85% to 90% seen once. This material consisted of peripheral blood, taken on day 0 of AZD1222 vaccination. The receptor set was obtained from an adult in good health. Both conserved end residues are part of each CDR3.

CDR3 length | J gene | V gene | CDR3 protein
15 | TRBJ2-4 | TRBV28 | CASSLAGDSKNIQYF
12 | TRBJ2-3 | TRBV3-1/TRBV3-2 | CASSQDTRTQYF
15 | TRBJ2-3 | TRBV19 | CASRRGGPEDNTQYF
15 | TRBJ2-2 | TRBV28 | CASSPGYRNTGELFF
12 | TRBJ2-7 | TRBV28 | CASSFPFYEQYF
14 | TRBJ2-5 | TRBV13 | CASSLRGAKETQYF
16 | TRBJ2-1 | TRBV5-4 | CASSIAGQGARNEQFF
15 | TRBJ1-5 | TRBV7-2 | CASSPGQLSNQPQHF
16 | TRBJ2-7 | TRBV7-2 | CASSLQDRLSSYEQYF
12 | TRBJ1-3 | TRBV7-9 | CASGISGNTIYF
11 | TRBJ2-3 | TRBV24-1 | CATSFTDTQYF
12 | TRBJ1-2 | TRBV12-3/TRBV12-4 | CASSSGGFGYTF
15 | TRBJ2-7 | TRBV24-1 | CATSDHGTARYEQYF
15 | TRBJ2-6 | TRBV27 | CASSFVLSGANVLTF
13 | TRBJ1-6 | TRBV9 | CASSVSGNSPLHF
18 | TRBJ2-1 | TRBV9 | CASSVWGPSGRTRTFEFF
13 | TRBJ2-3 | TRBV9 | CASSVGGTDTQYF
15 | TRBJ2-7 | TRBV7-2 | CASSPGTSGRNEQYF
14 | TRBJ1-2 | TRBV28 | CASSLRAVNYGYTF
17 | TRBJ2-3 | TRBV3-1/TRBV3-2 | CASSSGLAGGQSDTQYF
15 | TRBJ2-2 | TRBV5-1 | CASSRQVGDTGELFF
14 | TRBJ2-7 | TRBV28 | CASSLLRENYEQYF
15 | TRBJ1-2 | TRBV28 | CASSPVTGAGYGYTF
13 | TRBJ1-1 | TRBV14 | CASSQETGRGAFF
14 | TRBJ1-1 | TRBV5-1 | CASSLGGGHTEAFF
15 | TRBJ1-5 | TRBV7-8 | CASSLQGYSNQPQHF
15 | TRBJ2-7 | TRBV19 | CASSVTFDTSYEQYF
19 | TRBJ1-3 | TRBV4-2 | CASSQEPSRTAFSGNTIYF
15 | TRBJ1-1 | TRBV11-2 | CASSARQGSLAEAFF
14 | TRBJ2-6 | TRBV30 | CAWSGTGGANVLTF
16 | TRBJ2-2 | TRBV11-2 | CASSLMGQLNTGELFF
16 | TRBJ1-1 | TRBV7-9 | CASSLDLGGWPTEAFF
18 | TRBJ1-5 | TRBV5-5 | CASSPHGQGGSADQPQHF
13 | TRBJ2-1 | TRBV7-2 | CASSGDWYNEQFF
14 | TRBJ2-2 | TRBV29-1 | CSVAGQLNTGELFF
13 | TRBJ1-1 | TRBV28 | CASSTGAWTEAFF
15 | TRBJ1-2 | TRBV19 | CASRRTGTDNYGYTF
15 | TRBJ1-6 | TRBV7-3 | CASSTTGGINSPLHF
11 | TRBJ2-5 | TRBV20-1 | CSNGGGETQYF
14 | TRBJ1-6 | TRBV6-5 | CASRTASTGSPLHF